Each of the 29 T cell receptor beta chains below was sequenced from the same sample in a study of blood T cell repertoires in COVID-19. Sequencing was performed with immunoSEQ multiplex PCR; in TCRdb, only in-frame clones are kept and a portion is missing. The sample yields 200,000 to 300,000 clones, 87% seen once. Sequenced: peripheral blood. The receptors derive from a man younger than 30 with active or convalescent COVID-19.

The chain has TRBV5-1 and TRBJ2-5, with TRBD2 matching 8 bases. The germline gives CDR1 SGHRS, CDR2 YFSETQ. The CDR3 length is 16 residues. Unmatched junction bases numbered 10, after V lost 2 bases and J lost 4 bases. CDR3 amino acids: CASSFPRGGSGETQYF. In DNA, the CDR3 is TGCGCCAGCAGCTTTCCCCGGGGGGGATCGGGAGAGACCCAGTACTTC.

This clone was observed a handful of times. The rearrangement links TRBV5-6 to TRBJ2-2; D is undetermined. This CDR3 has 16 amino acids. Trimming removed 0 bases from V and 6 bases from J, with 15 bases in between. Germline V gene sequence: CDR1 SGHDT, CDR2 YYEEEE. Here the CDR3 DNA reads TGTGCCAGCAGCTTGGTCCCGGATTTTGAGGCCGGGGAGCTGTTTTTT. It codes for CASSLVPDFEAGELFF.

The chain is built from TRBV7-9 and TRBJ1-6; 8 positions match TRBD1. The J segment lost 5 bases and the V segment lost 0 bases, leaving 9 bases of the junction unmatched. This CDR3 spans 18 amino acids. Germline CDR1 and CDR2: SEHNR and FQNEAQ (reference sequence). CDR3 nucleotide sequence: TGTGCCAGCAGCTTAGCGGCAGGGGGCGGCCCTCATAATTCACCCCTCCACTTT. It codes for CASSLAAGGGPHNSPLHF.

The rearrangement links TRBV24-1 to TRBJ1-5, with D hard to call. With 2 bases removed from V and 3 bases from J, the gap between germline ends came to 10 bases. The CDR3 length is 15 residues. CDR1 is KGHDR, CDR2 SFDVKD, per germline. The CDR3 DNA reads as TGTGCCACCAGTGATTCTCGACTGATCAATCAGCCCCAGCATTTT. It is translated as CATSDSRLINQPQHF.

The rearrangement uses TRBV10-3 and TRBJ2-1, with 11 nucleotides matching TRBD2. The CDR3 has 13 amino acids. The V gene end was trimmed by 9 bases and the J gene end by 7 bases; junction bases not matched to a gene: 5. Germline values: CDR1 ENHRY, CDR2 SYGVKD. In DNA form, the CDR3 reads TGTGCCATAAATAGCGGGAGGGGGAATGAGCAGTTCTTC. This sequence encodes CAINSGRGNEQFF.

This rearrangement joins TRBV28 to TRBJ1-2, with D unresolved. In germline, CDR1 is MDHEN, CDR2 SYDVKM. There are 11 residues in the CDR3. Trimming removed 6 bases at V and 2 bases at J, with 4 bases between. The DNA for the CDR3 is TGTGCCAGCAGCCAAAACTATGGCTACACCTTC. This encodes CASSQNYGYTF.

The genes are TRBV13 and TRBJ2-2, with D perhaps matching TRBD1 (6 bases). V lost 5 bases, J lost 4 bases, and 23 bases lay in between. Germline-derived CDR1 and CDR2 are PRHDT and FYEKMQ (reference sequence). The CDR3 contains 18 residues. The CDR3 region has the DNA TGTGCCAGCAGCGGGAGCCACCCCCTACAGGGAACCACCGGGGAGCTGTTTTTT. It is translated as CASSGSHPLQGTTGELFF.

The rearrangement uses TRBV2 and TRBJ2-2, with TRBD2 identical over 8 bases. From germline, CDR1 is SNHLY and CDR2 FYNNEI. The CDR3 spans 14 residues. The trim removed 6 bases at V and 0 bases at J, leaving 0 bases unmatched. The CDR3 nucleotides read TGTGCCAGCAGGGGACTAGCGAACACCGGGGAGCTGTTTTTT. Its translation: CASRGLANTGELFF.

The chain uses TRBV6-2 or TRBV6-3 and TRBJ2-1; 7 bases are shared with TRBD2. Germline V gene lookup returns CDR1 MNHEY and CDR2 SVGEGT. The CDR3 covers 14 residues. V lost 4 bases, J lost 5 bases, and 5 bases stayed unmatched. CDR3 bases: TGTGCCAGCAGTTTTAGCGGGCAACACAATGAGCAGTTCTTC. It encodes CASSFSGQHNEQFF.

This chain uses TRBV6-5 with TRBJ2-1, with TRBD1 identical over 8 bases. The CDR3 loop spans 14 amino acids. The J segment lost 7 bases and the V segment lost 8 bases, leaving 10 bases of the junction unmatched. Germline V gene sequence: CDR1 MNHEY, CDR2 SVGAGI. The CDR3 protein is CASQRTGFTNEQFF. The CDR3 DNA is TGTGCCAGCCAAAGGACAGGGTTTACGAATGAGCAGTTCTTC.

The J gene is TRBJ2-7, the V gene TRBV14; tentative D call: TRBD2 (6 bases). Trimming stripped 1 base from V and 2 bases from J, with 9 bases between. Germline lookup yields CDR1 SGHDN and CDR2 FVKESK. The CDR3 has 14 residues. CDR3 DNA: TGTGCCAGCAGCCAAGGCCCGGGAGCCTACGAGCAGTACTTC. Its translation: CASSQGPGAYEQYF.

As for this clone: Sequence at one end of the junction differs from germline and may be a read error. The chain carries TRBV7-6 and TRBJ2-6; TRBD1 or TRBD2 may be the D gene (6 bases each). Germline values: CDR1 SGHVS, CDR2 FNYEAQ. The CDR3 totals 18 residues. CDR3 sequence (DNA): TGTGCCAGCAGTTTAGGGGGACTTCCAGCGGCTGGGGCCAACGTCCTGACTTTC. Translating gives CASSLGGLPAAGANVLTF.

This sequence joins TRBV7-3 and TRBJ2-1; tentatively, D is TRBD1 (5 bases). From germline, CDR1 is SGHTA and CDR2 FQGTGA. The V end lost 2 bases, the J end lost 7 bases, and 9 bases lay between the germline ends. The CDR3 extends over 13 amino acids. CDR3 in DNA: TGTGCCAGCAGCTTAGCAGGGAATAATGAGCAGTTCTTC. Residues: CASSLAGNNEQFF.

This chain uses TRBV28 with TRBJ1-4, with 7 bases aligning to TRBD1. Germline V gene sequence: CDR1 MDHEN, CDR2 SYDVKM. Germline trimming cut 2 bases from V and 0 bases from J; bases unmatched to any gene: 3. The CDR3 is 16 amino acids. The CDR3 region has the DNA TGTGCCAGCAGTTTAACGCAGGGGGCAACTAATGAAAAACTGTTTTTT. Its translation: CASSLTQGATNEKLFF.

The J gene is TRBJ2-5, the V gene TRBV19; TRBD1 aligns across 9 bases. CDR3 length equals 13 residues. V dropped 6 bases and J dropped 4; count of bases not matched to a gene: 3. Germline lookup yields CDR1 LNHDA and CDR2 SQIVND (reference sequence). CDR3 coding DNA: TGTGCCAGTAGGGGGACAGGGTTAGAGACCCAGTACTTC. Translating it yields CASRGTGLETQYF.

Comments on this clone: In the same sample, other DNA sequences code for this CDR3. The rearrangement links TRBV7-9 to TRBJ1-2; TRBD1 is a possible D gene (6 bases). Between the trimmed V and J ends, which lost 1 base and 7 bases, there was a span of 10 bases. The CDR3 covers 13 residues. The V gene's germline CDR1 is SEHNR and CDR2 FQNEAQ (reference sequence). For the CDR3, the DNA is TGTGCCAGCAGCTTAGAGGGGGGGTCTGGCTACACCTTC. Amino acids: CASSLEGGSGYTF.

This clone was seen a single time. This sequence joins TRBV11-2 and TRBJ2-1; 14 bases are a match to TRBD2. In germline, CDR1 is SGHAT, CDR2 FQNNGV. The trim removed 5 bases at V and 9 bases at J, leaving 6 bases unmatched. The CDR3 extends over 15 amino acids. The CDR3, as DNA: TGTGCCAGCAGCCAGACTAGCGGGGGGGCCGGTGAGCAGTTCTTC. It translates to CASSQTSGGAGEQFF.

The chain employs TRBV7-6 and TRBJ1-1; D is possibly TRBD1 (5 bases). The CDR3 spans 16 residues. Trimming removed 0 bases at V and 4 bases at J, with 15 bases between. The germline gives CDR1 SGHVS, CDR2 FNYEAQ. CDR3 sequence (DNA): TGTGCCAGCAGCTTAGCGGGGCAGGCGGAGTTCACTGAAGCTTTCTTT. As protein: CASSLAGQAEFTEAFF.

V is TRBV9 and J is TRBJ1-3, with TRBD1 matching 7 bases. V trimming: 2 bases; J trimming: 0 bases; junction bases outside the gene matches: 5. CDR1 is SGDLS, CDR2 YYNGEE, per germline. The CDR3 has 16 amino acids. The CDR3 bases are TGTGCCAGCAGCGTTTATGACAGGGACTCTGGAAACACCATATATTTT. It encodes CASSVYDRDSGNTIYF.

This sequence joins TRBV2 and TRBJ1-5, with 9 bases identical to TRBD1. J gave up 6 bases and V 5 bases, and 5 bases lay outside the gene matches. The germline V gene has CDR1 SNHLY and CDR2 FYNNEI. CDR3 length equals 14 residues. The CDR3, as DNA: TGTGCCAGCAGTATCGGACAGGGGATTCAGCCCCAGCATTTT. Residues: CASSIGQGIQPQHF.

The V and J genes are TRBV18 and TRBJ2-1; 13 positions agree with TRBD2. Losses at the gene ends were 2 bases for V and 9 bases for J; bases not matched to a gene: 10. The CDR3 covers 17 residues. Germline values: CDR1 KGHSH, CDR2 LQKENI. DNA for the CDR3: TGTGCCAGCTCACCAACTAGCGGGGGGGCCGGATCTTTTGAGCAGTTCTTC. This gives the protein CASSPTSGGAGSFEQFF.

The chain employs TRBV7-2 and TRBJ2-1; 11 nucleotides agree with TRBD2. CDR1 and CDR2 from the germline V gene are SGHTA and FQGNSA. This CDR3 is 16 amino acids long. After removal of 5 bases from V and 9 bases from J, the junction contained 12 bases not matched to a gene. This CDR3 is CASSPLSGGVGSEQFF. DNA for the CDR3: TGTGCCAGCAGCCCCCTTAGCGGGGGGGTCGGGAGTGAGCAGTTCTTC.

The CDR3 sequence: CASSGGQGPYQPQHF. CDR3 DNA sequence: TGTGCCAGCAGCGGCGGACAGGGTCCGTATCAGCCCCAGCATTTT. The chain employs TRBV6-5 and TRBJ1-5; 8 nucleotides agree with TRBD1. The CDR3 has 15 residues. Germline V gives CDR1 MNHEY, CDR2 SVGAGI. V lost 6 bases, J lost 5 bases, and 9 bases stayed unmatched.

The V call is TRBV28, the J call TRBJ2-7; 9 bases match TRBD2. Germline trimming cut 4 bases from V and 0 bases from J; bases unmatched to any gene: 16. The CDR3 sequence is 19 residues long. CDR1 and CDR2 (germline): MDHEN, SYDVKM. The CDR3 reads CASSSPSLAGRRSSYEQYF. In nucleotides, the CDR3 is TGTGCCAGCAGTTCTCCCTCCCTAGCGGGGAGACGTAGCTCCTACGAGCAGTACTTC. Full variable domain (rest looked up from reference TRBV28 and TRBJ2-7): DVKVTQSSRYLVKRTGEKVFLECVQDMDHENMFWYRQDPGLGLRLIYFSYDVKMKEKGDIPEGYSVSREKKERFSLILESASTNQTSMYLCASSSPSLAGRRSSYEQYFGPGTRLTVT.

V usage is TRBV7-2 and J usage is TRBJ2-7; the match to TRBD2 covers 9 bases. Germline CDR1 and CDR2: SGHTA and FQGNSA. V gave up 3 bases and J gave up 3 bases; unmatched junction bases: 9. The CDR3 has 16 amino acids. The CDR3 DNA sequence: TGTGCCAGCAGCTTGATATCTAGCGGGGTATTCTACGAGCAGTACTTC. This gives the protein CASSLISSGVFYEQYF.

This chain links TRBV23-1 with TRBJ2-3; possible D gene TRBD2, 5 bases. TRBV23-1 carries the ORF label, with uncertain function. The CDR3 length is 12 residues. V lost 1 base to trimming and J lost 9 bases, with 8 bases between them. As DNA, the CDR3 is TGCGCCAGCAGTCAATACGGGGTAACGCAGTATTTT. Its translation: CASSQYGVTQYF.

The gene calls are TRBV29-1 and TRBJ2-1; TRBD2 might be the D (6 bases). Looked up from germline, CDR1 is SQVTM and CDR2 is ANQGSEA. V was pared by 0 bases and J by 1 base, with 16 bases between. The CDR3 covers 17 residues. CDR3 amino acids: CSVEDSGRTFSYNEQFF. The CDR3, as DNA: TGCAGCGTTGAAGATAGCGGTCGTACCTTTTCCTACAATGAGCAGTTCTTC.

The rearrangement links TRBV7-6 to TRBJ2-2, with TRBD1 identical over 9 bases. CDR1 is SGHVS and CDR2 is FNYEAQ in the germline V gene. The CDR3 has 17 residues. V shed 3 bases and J 9 bases; nucleotides not matched to a gene: 14. DNA for the CDR3: TGTGCCAGCAGCTTCCCTCTGGGACAGGGTGATGGGCGGGAGCTGTTTTTT. Protein: CASSFPLGQGDGRELFF.

The CDR3, as DNA: TGTGCCAGCAGCGCGGGGGGGACAGTGAACACTGAAGCTTTCTTT. Translated, it gives CASSAGGTVNTEAFF. The V and J genes are TRBV9 and TRBJ1-1; the match to TRBD1 covers 7 bases. Germline values: CDR1 SGDLS, CDR2 YYNGEE. V was clipped by 3 bases and J by 0 bases; unmatched bases: 5. The CDR3 extends over 15 amino acids. The whole variable domain, filled in from reference TRBV9 and TRBJ1-1, reads DSGVTQTPKHLITATGQRVTLRCSPRSGDLSVYWYQQSLDQGLQFLIQYYNGEERAKGNILERFSAQQFPDLHSELNLSSLELGDSALYFCASSAGGTVNTEAFFGQGTRLTVV.